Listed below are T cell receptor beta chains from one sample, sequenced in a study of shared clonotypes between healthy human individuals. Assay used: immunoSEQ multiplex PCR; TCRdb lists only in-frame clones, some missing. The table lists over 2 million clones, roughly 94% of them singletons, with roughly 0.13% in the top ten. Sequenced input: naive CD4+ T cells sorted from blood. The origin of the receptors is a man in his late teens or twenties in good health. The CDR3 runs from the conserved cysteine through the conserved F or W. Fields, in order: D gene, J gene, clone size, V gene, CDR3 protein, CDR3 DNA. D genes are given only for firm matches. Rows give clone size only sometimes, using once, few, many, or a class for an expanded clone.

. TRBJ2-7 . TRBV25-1 CASSVTGSYEQYF TGTGCCAGCAGTGTTACCGGCTCCTACGAGCAGTACTTC
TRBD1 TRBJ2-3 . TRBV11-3 CASSPGQGNTDTQYF TGTGCCAGCAGCCCCGGACAGGGGAACACAGATACGCAGTATTTT
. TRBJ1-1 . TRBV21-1 CASSFGTPNTEAFF TGTGCCAGCAGCTTCGGGACACCAAACACTGAAGCTTTCTTT
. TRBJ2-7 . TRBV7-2 CASSLGAVPSYEQYF TGTGCCAGCAGTTTAGGGGCAGTCCCATCCTACGAGCAGTACTTC
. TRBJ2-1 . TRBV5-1 CASSLVGTDEQFF TGCGCCAGCAGCTTGGTCGGTACGGATGAGCAGTTCTTC
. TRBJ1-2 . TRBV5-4 CASSLARQRDRHGYTF TGTGCCAGCAGCTTGGCCAGACAGAGGGATCGTCATGGCTACACCTTC
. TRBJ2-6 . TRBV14 CASSQENYRGRGGANVLTF TGTGCCAGCAGCCAAGAGAACTACCGGGGTAGGGGTGGGGCCAACGTCCTGACTTTC
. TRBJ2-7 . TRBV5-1 CASSLAGTRSYEQYF TGCGCCAGCAGCTTGGCCGGGACACGTTCCTACGAGCAGTACTTC
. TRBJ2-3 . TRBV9 CASSVVAEYTDTQYF TGTGCCAGCAGCGTAGTCGCGGAATACACAGATACGCAGTATTTT
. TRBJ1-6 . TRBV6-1 CASTPSVYNSPLHF TGTGCCAGCACCCCCAGCGTCTATAATTCACCCCTCCACTTT
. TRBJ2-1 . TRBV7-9 CASSLGGGKMGYNEQFF TGTGCCAGCAGCTTAGGGGGCGGGAAGATGGGTTACAATGAGCAGTTCTTC
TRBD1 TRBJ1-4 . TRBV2 CASSGTGANEKLFF TGTGCCAGCAGTGGGACAGGGGCTAATGAAAAACTGTTTTTT
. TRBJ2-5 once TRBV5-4 CASRLGGQETQYF TGTGCCAGCAGATTGGGAGGCCAAGAGACCCAGTACTTC
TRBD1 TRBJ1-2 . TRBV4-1 CASSKGQGAGGYTF TGCGCCAGCAGCAAAGGACAGGGCGCCGGTGGCTACACCTTC
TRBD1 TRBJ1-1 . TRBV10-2 CASSNAGQLNTEAFF TGCGCCAGCAGTAACGCGGGACAGTTGAACACTGAAGCTTTCTTT
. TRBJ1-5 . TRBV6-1 CASREAVGPQHF TGTGCCAGCAGGGAGGCGGTGGGACCCCAGCATTTT
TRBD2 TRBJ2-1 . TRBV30 CAWSRRGGRAGNEQFF TGTGCCTGGAGCCGAAGGGGCGGGAGGGCCGGCAATGAGCAGTTCTTC
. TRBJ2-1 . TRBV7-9 CASSRQFPNEQFF TGTGCCAGCAGCCGCCAATTCCCCAATGAGCAGTTCTTC
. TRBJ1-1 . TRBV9 CASSADLFNTEAFF TGTGCCAGCAGCGCGGACCTCTTCAACACTGAAGCTTTCTTT
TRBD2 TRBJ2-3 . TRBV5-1 CASSLATSGSYVGSDTQYF TGCGCCAGCAGCTTGGCTACTAGCGGGAGCTACGTGGGATCAGATACGCAGTATTTT
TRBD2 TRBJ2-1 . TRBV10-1 CASSKAGESNEQFF TGCGCCAGCTCGAAGGCGGGAGAGAGCAATGAGCAGTTCTTC
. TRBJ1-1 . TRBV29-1 CSVVYTEAFF TGCAGCGTAGTATATACTGAAGCTTTCTTT
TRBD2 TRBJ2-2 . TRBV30 CAWIRTRKDTGELFF TGTGCCTGGATCCGGACTAGAAAGGACACCGGGGAGCTGTTTTTT
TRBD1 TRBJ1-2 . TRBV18 CASSPPNRGKVSDYGYTF TGTGCCAGCTCACCACCGAACAGGGGAAAAGTGTCAGACTATGGCTACACCTTC
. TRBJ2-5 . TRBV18 CASSLEETQYF TGTGCCAGCTCACTGGAAGAGACCCAGTACTTC
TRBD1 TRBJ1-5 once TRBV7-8 CASSTDRGSQPQHF TGTGCCAGCAGCACCGACAGGGGAAGTCAGCCCCAGCATTTT
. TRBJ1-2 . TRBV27 CASRPGGAPNYGYTF TGTGCCAGCAGACCCGGAGGCGCCCCGAACTATGGCTACACCTTC
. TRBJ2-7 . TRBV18 CASHGSAGEQYF TGTGCCAGCCACGGGTCTGCGGGCGAGCAGTACTTC
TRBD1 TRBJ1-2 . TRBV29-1 CSVGTGGAFYGYTF TGCAGCGTTGGGACAGGGGGCGCTTTCTATGGCTACACCTTC
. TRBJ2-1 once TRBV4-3 CASSQEDGNLYNEQFF TGCGCCAGCAGCCAAGAGGACGGGAATTTATACAATGAGCAGTTCTTC
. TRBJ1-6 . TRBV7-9 CASSLSSSPLHF TGTGCCAGCAGCTTATCAAGTTCACCCCTCCACTTT
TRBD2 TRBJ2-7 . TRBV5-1 CASSLTGLAGGHLNF TGCGCCAGCAGCCTGACGGGACTAGCGGGAGGCCACCTCAACTTC
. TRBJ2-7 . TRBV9 CASSVGVGSYEQYF TGTGCCAGCAGCGTAGGGGTAGGGTCCTACGAGCAGTACTTC
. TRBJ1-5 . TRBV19 CASTAADSNNQPQHF TGTGCCAGTACTGCAGCCGACAGCAACAATCAGCCCCAGCATTTT
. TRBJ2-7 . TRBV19 CASSTRMEALTKQYF TGTGCCAGTAGTACCCGAATGGAGGCCCTTACGAAGCAGTACTTC
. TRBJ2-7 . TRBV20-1 CSAEDYEQYF TGCAGTGCGGAGGACTACGAGCAGTACTTC
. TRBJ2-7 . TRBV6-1 CASSEAGVRYEQYF TGTGCCAGCAGTGAAGCGGGAGTACGGTACGAGCAGTACTTC